Each of the 23 T cell receptor beta chains below was sequenced from the same sample in a study of long-term antiretroviral therapy in people with HIV. Assay version v3.0 of immunoSEQ was used, and it was run at survey level. This table comes from immunoSEQ multiplex PCR, and its TCRdb copy is limited to in-frame clones, with some not included. The profile shows around 28,000 clones, around 90% of them singletons. The source material was unsorted PBMCs, sampled 1.8 years after starting antiretroviral therapy. These receptors came from a woman between 18 and 29 years old with HIV.

In its sample, this clone was seen a few times. The chain uses TRBV6-1 and TRBJ1-5, with D possibly being TRBD1 (5 bases). This CDR3 is built from 14 residues. Looked up from germline, CDR1 is MNHNS and CDR2 is SASEGT. Trimming cost V 4 bases and J 6 bases, with 13 bases left between them. The CDR3: CASSASQGSQPQHF. CDR3 coding DNA: TGTGCCAGCAGTGCATCGCAGGGAAGTCAGCCCCAGCATTTT.

CDR3 loop: CASSLRTGYDGYTF. CDR3 coding DNA: TGTGCCAGCAGTTTACGGACAGGTTACGACGGCTACACCTTC. V usage is TRBV28 and J usage is TRBJ1-2; 7 bases fit TRBD1. In germline, CDR1 is MDHEN, CDR2 SYDVKM. The V and J ends lost 2 bases and 8 bases, in that order; junction bases with no gene match: 8. This CDR3 region has 14 residues.

This sequence joins TRBV10-3 and TRBJ2-1; TRBD1 agrees at 8 bases. This CDR3 has 16 amino acids. Germline assignment: CDR1 ENHRY and CDR2 SYGVKD. V was clipped by 6 bases and J by 6 bases; unmatched bases: 13. In nucleotides, the CDR3 is TGTGCCATCAGCCTCGCAGGACAGGGATCGGGCAATGAGCAGTTCTTC. Its translation: CAISLAGQGSGNEQFF.

The gene calls are TRBV27 and TRBJ2-7, with no clear D. Germline assignment: CDR1 MNHEY and CDR2 SMNVEV (reference sequence). The CDR3 totals 11 residues. Trimming shortened V by 6 bases and J by 3 bases, and 6 bases separated the two germline ends. DNA for the CDR3: TGTGCCAGCAGCACCGACTACGAGCAGTACTTC. This gives the protein CASSTDYEQYF.

The genes are TRBV7-2 and TRBJ2-7; TRBD1 aligns across 7 bases. V was pared by 3 bases and J by 7 bases, with 9 bases of the junction left unmatched. CDR1 is SGHTA and CDR2 is FQGNSA in the germline V gene. The CDR3 extends over 14 amino acids. As DNA, the CDR3 is TGTGCCAGCAGCTTTATCAGGGGGTCTGGAGAGCAGTACTTC. Its translation is CASSFIRGSGEQYF.

In this sample, this clone turned up once. The gene calls are TRBV7-9 and TRBJ1-5; 8 bases map to TRBD1. Trimming cost V 5 bases and J 3 bases; bases outside gene matches: 3. The CDR3 has 14 residues. CDR1 SEHNR and CDR2 FQNEAQ come from the germline V gene (reference sequence). DNA for the CDR3: TGTGCCAGCAGCCAGACAGGGGACAATCAGCCCCAGCATTTT. This gives the protein CASSQTGDNQPQHF.

This chain connects TRBV6-5 to TRBJ2-7; 10 bases agree with TRBD1. After removal of 6 bases from V and 4 bases from J, the junction contained 9 bases not matched to a gene. The germline V gene encodes CDR1 MNHEY and CDR2 SVGAGI. The CDR3 runs to 15 residues. The chain's CDR3 is CASSQGQGLYYEQYF. The CDR3 bases are TGTGCCAGCAGCCAGGGACAGGGGCTGTATTACGAGCAGTACTTC.

The chain carries TRBV5-1 and TRBJ2-7; 9 bases fit TRBD2. The CDR3 is 16 residues long. The germline V gene encodes CDR1 SGHRS and CDR2 YFSETQ. With 2 bases clipped from V and 1 base from J, the junction kept 7 bases outside the gene matches. CDR3 sequence (DNA): TGCGCCAGCAGCTTTGGTAGCGGGAGACAATCCTACGAGCAGTACTTC. It yields the protein CASSFGSGRQSYEQYF. Combining the CDR3 with reference TRBV5-1 and TRBJ2-7 gives the whole variable domain KAGVTQTPRYLIKTRGQQVTLSCSPISGHRSVSWYQQTPGQGLQFLFEYFSETQRNKGNFPGRFSGRQFSNSRSEMNVSTLELGDSALYLCASSFGSGRQSYEQYFGPGTRLTVT.

The chain joins TRBV25-1 to TRBJ2-7; 11 bases agree with TRBD1. Germline lookup yields CDR1 MGHDK and CDR2 SYGVNS. With V trimmed by 2 bases and J by 4 bases, 7 bases remained unmatched. The CDR3 has 16 amino acids. Here the CDR3 reads CASSETGTGGKYEQYF. DNA of the CDR3: TGTGCCAGCAGTGAAACTGGGACAGGGGGTAAGTACGAGCAGTACTTC.

The V call is TRBV5-6, the J call TRBJ2-3; 8 positions agree with TRBD2. Per germline, CDR1 SGHDT and CDR2 YYEEEE. Unmatched junction bases numbered 20, after V lost 5 bases and J lost 6 bases. This CDR3 has 18 residues. The CDR3 protein is CASRKLGGSGVVLDTQYF. CDR3 nucleotide sequence: TGTGCCAGCAGAAAACTTGGTGGTAGCGGGGTCGTTTTGGATACGCAGTATTTT.

The chain joins TRBV6-4 to TRBJ2-3; 10 nucleotides agree with TRBD2. Germline loops: CDR1 MRHNA, CDR2 SNTAGT. This CDR3 spans 15 amino acids. Trimming removed 2 bases from V and 1 base from J; junction bases left unmatched: 0. CDR3 nucleotides: TGTGCCAGCAGTGACGGACTAGCGGGCACAGATACGCAGTATTTT. This sequence encodes CASSDGLAGTDTQYF.

The V gene is TRBV6-4, the J gene TRBJ2-5, with D perhaps matching TRBD2 (5 bases). The CDR3 loop spans 14 amino acids. V lost 3 bases and J lost 5, with 13 bases in between. Germline CDR1 is MRHNA and CDR2 is SNTAGT. As DNA, the CDR3 is TGTGCCAGCAGTGAAAGGCCCCGGGATGAGACCCAGTACTTC. Amino acid sequence: CASSERPRDETQYF.

This chain connects TRBV9 to TRBJ2-4; perhaps D is TRBD1 or TRBD2 (7 bases each). This CDR3 is built from 17 residues. The V gene's germline CDR1 is SGDLS and CDR2 YYNGEE. Trimming pared 0 bases from V and 6 bases from J, leaving 19 bases between. The CDR3 loop reads CASSVEGRGRLGNIQYF. The CDR3 bases are TGTGCCAGCAGCGTAGAGGGGAGGGGGCGTCTGGGAAACATTCAGTACTTC.

The rearrangement links TRBV5-1 to TRBJ2-1, with D hard to call. V was shortened by 0 bases and J by 5 bases, with 15 bases between the two germline ends. The germline V gene encodes CDR1 SGHRS and CDR2 YFSETQ. This CDR3 is built from 16 residues. The CDR3 bases are TGCGCCAGCAGCTTGGAACTGACAAGGGCCAACAATGAGCAGTTCTTC. This codes for CASSLELTRANNEQFF.

V usage is TRBV27 and J usage is TRBJ2-1; either TRBD1 or TRBD2 may fit D (5 bases each). CDR1 and CDR2 from the germline V gene are MNHEY and SMNVEV (reference sequence). Trimming cost V 6 bases and J 2 bases, with 11 bases left between them. The CDR3 spans 14 residues. This CDR3 reads CASRDGTTYNEQFF. For the CDR3, the DNA is TGTGCCAGCAGAGATGGGACCACCTACAATGAGCAGTTCTTC.

In its sample, this clone ranks as medium-sized. CDR3 coding DNA: TGTGCCAGCAGCCCTGACACCTCTAACTATGGCTACACCTTC. Translation gives CASSPDTSNYGYTF. The rearrangement joins TRBV7-9 to TRBJ1-2; D ambiguous. Germline V gene sequence: CDR1 SEHNR, CDR2 FQNEAQ (reference sequence). The length of the CDR3 is 14 residues. V shed 5 bases and J shed 0 bases, with 10 bases lying between them.

The chain links TRBV4-1 to TRBJ1-5; D is undetermined. Germline lookup yields CDR1 MGHRA and CDR2 YSYEKL. Trimming cost V 0 bases and J 0 bases, with 15 bases left between them. CDR3 length equals 18 residues. The CDR3 DNA sequence: TGCGCCAGCAGCCAAGAGTTCTGGGGAGGACTTAGCAATCAGCCCCAGCATTTT. This codes for CASSQEFWGGLSNQPQHF.

The V gene is TRBV27, the J gene TRBJ2-7; D not resolved. Trimming shortened V by 4 bases and J by 4 bases, and 11 bases separated the two germline ends. Germline V gives CDR1 MNHEY, CDR2 SMNVEV (reference sequence). This CDR3 comprises 13 residues. The CDR3 sequence: CASSSFLGYEQYF. In DNA, the CDR3 is TGTGCCAGCAGTTCATTCCTAGGGTACGAGCAGTACTTC.

The chain combines TRBV4-3 with TRBJ1-4, with TRBD1 matching 7 bases. The CDR3 consists of 18 residues. Germline CDR1 reads LGHNA; CDR2 reads YSLEER. The trim removed 6 bases at V and 3 bases at J, leaving 16 bases unmatched. The CDR3 bases are TGCGCCAGCAGTCCTCGGCCGTCCAAGGGGGCAGCTAATGAAAAACTGTTTTTT. It specifies CASSPRPSKGAANEKLFF.

This clone was found a few times. The chain joins TRBV4-2 to TRBJ2-2; D might be TRBD2 (6 bases). Germline CDR1 reads LGHNA; CDR2 reads YNFKEQ. This CDR3 is 17 amino acids long. Between the trimmed V and J ends, which lost 2 bases and 2 bases, there was a span of 15 bases. DNA for the CDR3: TGTGCCAGCAGCCAAACCCTACCCGGGACTAACACCGGGGAGCTGTTTTTT. It translates to CASSQTLPGTNTGELFF.

The rearrangement joins TRBV7-2 to TRBJ2-2; 8 bases line up with TRBD1. CDR3 length: 15 residues. J was trimmed by 1 base and V by 5 bases; bases with no gene match: 3. Germline V gene lookup returns CDR1 SGHTA and CDR2 FQGNSA. CDR3 bases: TGTGCCAGCAGCATCGGGACAGGGAACACCGGGGAGCTGTTTTTT. Translated: CASSIGTGNTGELFF. Filled out from reference TRBV7-2 and TRBJ2-2, the complete variable domain reads GAGVSQSPSNKVTEKGKDVELRCDPISGHTALYWYRQSLGQGLEFLIYFQGNSAPDKSGLPSDRFSAERTGGSVSTLTIQRTQQEDSAVYLCASSIGTGNTGELFFGEGSRLTVL.

The rearrangement uses TRBV19 and TRBJ2-4; D is uncertain. The germline CDR1 and CDR2 sequences are LNHDA and SQIVND (reference sequence). CDR3 length: 15 amino acids. Trimming pared 7 bases from V and 3 bases from J, leaving 16 bases between. CDR3 in amino acids: CASIDRRLDKNIQYF. For the CDR3, the DNA is TGTGCCAGTATAGATCGGCGGTTGGACAAAAACATTCAGTACTTC. Variable domain in full (rest from reference TRBV19 and TRBJ2-4): DGGITQSPKYLFRKEGQNVTLSCEQNLNHDAMYWYRQDPGQGLRLIYYSQIVNDFQKGDIAEGYSVSREKKESFPLTVTSAQKNPTAFYLCASIDRRLDKNIQYFGAGTRLSVL.

In nucleotides, the CDR3 is TGTGCCAGTAGTCCCGCGCCGGCGGGCACAGATACGCAGTATTTT. Translated: CASSPAPAGTDTQYF. The genes are TRBV19 and TRBJ2-3; D remains unclear. The CDR3 sequence is 15 residues long. Trimming pared 5 bases from V and 1 base from J, leaving 13 bases between. Germline CDR1 LNHDA, CDR2 SQIVND (reference sequence).